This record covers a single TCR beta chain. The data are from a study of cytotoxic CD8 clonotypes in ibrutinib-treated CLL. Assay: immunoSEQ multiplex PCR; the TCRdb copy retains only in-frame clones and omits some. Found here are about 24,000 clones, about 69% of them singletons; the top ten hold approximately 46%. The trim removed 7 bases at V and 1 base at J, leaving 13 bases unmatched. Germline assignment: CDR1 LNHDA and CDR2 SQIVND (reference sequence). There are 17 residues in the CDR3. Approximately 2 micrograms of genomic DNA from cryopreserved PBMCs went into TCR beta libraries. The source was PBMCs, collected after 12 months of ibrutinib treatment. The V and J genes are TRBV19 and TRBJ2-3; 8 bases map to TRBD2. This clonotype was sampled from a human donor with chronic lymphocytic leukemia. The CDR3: CASNPSGMRGGTDTQYF. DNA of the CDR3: TGTGCCAGTAACCCCTCTGGAATGCGGGGGGGCACAGATACGCAGTATTTT.